The rows below give T cell receptor beta chains drawn from one sample of a study of blood T cell repertoires in COVID-19. Profiling relied on immunoSEQ multiplex PCR, and the TCRdb table lists in-frame clones only, not all of them. Among more than 250,000 clones, roughly nine tenths were seen once, and the ten largest hold 15% to 20%. The sequencing input was PBMCs or T cells enriched from blood (not recorded which). These receptors came from a woman between 25 and 40 years old who had recovered from COVID-19. Both conserved end residues are part of each CDR3. Clone size is not always given. Where it is, it says once, few, many or a class for expanded clones.

V gene,clone size,J gene,CDR3 protein
TRBV28,.,TRBJ2-4,CASSMGQENIQYF
TRBV7-2,.,TRBJ1-1,CASSLVFGGNEAFF
TRBV28,.,TRBJ1-4,CASSLGINEKLFF
TRBV10-3,.,TRBJ2-2,CAIRRQGGTGELFF
TRBV2,.,TRBJ2-1,CASSEAPGANEQFF
TRBV15,.,TRBJ1-6,CATSRVMGQGANSPLHF
TRBV7-2,.,TRBJ2-5,CASSLVLAGGSTQYF
TRBV7-7,.,TRBJ2-5,CASSLVGGGETQYF
TRBV6-5,.,TRBJ2-3,CASSYFRADTQYF
TRBV4-3,.,TRBJ2-7,CASSQISGGGYEQYF
TRBV6-5,.,TRBJ2-5,CASSYGTSGDQETQYF
TRBV28,.,TRBJ2-7,CASGIGGSVVLRQYF
TRBV12-3/TRBV12-4,once,TRBJ2-5,CASSLVEETQYF
TRBV4-1,.,TRBJ1-2,CASSQDGQVYGYTF
TRBV2,.,TRBJ2-4,CASRRDREDIQYF
TRBV7-7,.,TRBJ1-2,CASSQGTANNYGYTF
TRBV29-1,.,TRBJ2-7,CSVQGKGDEQYF
TRBV18,.,TRBJ2-1,CASSPWTDPYNEQFF
TRBV5-1,.,TRBJ1-2,CASSSSPNYGYTF
TRBV7-9,.,TRBJ1-1,CASSLEGVMNTEAFF
TRBV11-3,.,TRBJ1-1,CASSSRGSAEAFF
TRBV12-3/TRBV12-4,few,TRBJ2-1,CASTGTVYNEQFF
TRBV4-3,.,TRBJ2-5,CASSPSLASETQYF
TRBV4-3,.,TRBJ1-2,CASSRDTGYYGYTF
TRBV18,.,TRBJ2-1,CASSPGGWLIDGNEQFF
TRBV4-3,.,TRBJ1-1,CASSQEAGGTEAFF
TRBV29-1,.,TRBJ2-5,CSVLNWSPKETQYF
TRBV6-5,.,TRBJ2-7,CASSTSGQAYEQYF
TRBV11-2,.,TRBJ1-6,CASSPTGDSPLHF
TRBV6-6,.,TRBJ1-3,CASSYLPAGENTIYF
TRBV21-1,.,TRBJ1-3,CASSAPRNRVSGNTIYF
TRBV9,.,TRBJ1-2,CASSVDRGSRYGYTF
TRBV7-9,.,TRBJ2-7,CASSLGMYEQYF
TRBV6-2/TRBV6-3,.,TRBJ2-3,CASSYSGQGLDTQYF
TRBV7-9,.,TRBJ1-2,CASSRGTDYGYTF
TRBV5-4,.,TRBJ1-3,CASRTQGGNTIYF
TRBV7-9,.,TRBJ2-5,CASTTSSPTQYF
TRBV7-2,.,TRBJ2-7,CASSLSPGGFYEQYF
TRBV4-1,.,TRBJ1-4,CASSHPSGMDNEKLFF
TRBV6-5,.,TRBJ1-2,CASRATGGNYGYTF
TRBV5-4,.,TRBJ1-1,CASSLPGVLSEAFF
TRBV6-5,.,TRBJ2-7,CATGLQGFGEQYF
TRBV7-2,.,TRBJ1-1,CASSLQGRQVNTEAFF
TRBV28,.,TRBJ1-5,CASSLFQLKAGPSQPQHF
TRBV9,.,TRBJ1-3,CASSATGSGNTIYF
TRBV7-2,.,TRBJ2-7,CASSLALAGGPGEQYF
TRBV7-6,.,TRBJ2-7,CASSLASGTEAYEQYF
TRBV4-1,.,TRBJ2-3,CASSQGVALGYTDTQYF
TRBV27,.,TRBJ2-2,CASRRNSNTGELFF
TRBV7-9,.,TRBJ2-3,CASLLSLGVDTQYF
TRBV9,once,TRBJ2-6,CASSPAGSGANVLTF
TRBV3-1/TRBV3-2,once,TRBJ1-4,CASSHPRYRDRPNATNEKLFF
TRBV2,few,TRBJ2-1,CASSPPGQGNEQFF
TRBV3-1/TRBV3-2,once,TRBJ1-1,CASSQPQETGDTEAFF
TRBV7-2,.,TRBJ2-3,CASSKGGAGVSTDTQYF